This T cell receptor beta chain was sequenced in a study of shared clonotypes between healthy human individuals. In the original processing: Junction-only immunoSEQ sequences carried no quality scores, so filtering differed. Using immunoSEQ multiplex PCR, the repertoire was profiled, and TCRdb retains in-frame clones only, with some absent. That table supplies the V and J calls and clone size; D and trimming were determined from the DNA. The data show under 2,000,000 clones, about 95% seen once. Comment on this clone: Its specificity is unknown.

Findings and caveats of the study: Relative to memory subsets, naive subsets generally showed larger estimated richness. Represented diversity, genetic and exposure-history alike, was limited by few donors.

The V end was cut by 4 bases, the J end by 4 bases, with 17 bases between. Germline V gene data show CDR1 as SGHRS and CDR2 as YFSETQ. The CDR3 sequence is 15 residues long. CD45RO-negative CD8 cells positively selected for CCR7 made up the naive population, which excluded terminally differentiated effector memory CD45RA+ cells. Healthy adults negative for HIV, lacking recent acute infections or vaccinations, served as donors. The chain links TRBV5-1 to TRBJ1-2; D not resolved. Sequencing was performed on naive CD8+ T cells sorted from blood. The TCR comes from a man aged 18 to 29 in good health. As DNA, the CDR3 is TGCGCCAGCAGCCCACGACCTATGCCTGCCTATGGCTACACCTTC. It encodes CASSPRPMPAYGYTF.